One and the same sample provided the 9 T cell receptor beta chains below, sequenced in a study of diagnostic markers for celiac disease. TCRdb re-called the reads and catalogs CDR3 proteins one per entry, DNA excluded. Here the sample table reports 7,000 to 9,500 distinct CDR3 sequences. Sequencing was performed on either unsorted cells or a sorted T cell fraction (not recorded which). These receptors all stem from a human donor. This table probably holds off-target reads from a library built for another chain.

Its frequency marks this clonotype as medium-sized. The genes are TRBV12-3 or TRBV12-4 and TRBJ1-1; there is no DNA to check the TCRdb D call of TRBD1. This CDR3 is built from 13 residues. The CDR3 protein is CASSFVGGTEAFF.

The chain joins TRBV5-1 to TRBJ2-3. The CDR3 runs 14 residues. Germline loops: CDR1 SGHRS, CDR2 YFSETQ. This chain's CDR3 is CASSLEYVTDTQYF.

V usage is TRBV6-2 or TRBV6-3 and J usage is TRBJ2-7. CDR1 is MNHEY and CDR2 is SVGEGT in the germline V gene. This CDR3 has 12 residues. The CDR3 protein is CASSTGLYEQYF.

According to its frequency, this clonotype is medium-sized. The chain has TRBV10-3 and TRBJ1-1; the D gene TCRdb calls, TRBD1, cannot be checked with no DNA. From germline, CDR1 is ENHRY and CDR2 SYGVKD. The CDR3 is made up of 13 amino acids. The CDR3 here is CAIRTETGHFAFF.

This clonotype counts as medium-sized by frequency. The chain's CDR3 is CASSLRTSTPYNEQFF. The chain has TRBV7-2 and TRBJ2-1. Germline V gene lookup returns CDR1 SGHTA and CDR2 FQGNSA. This CDR3 comprises 16 residues. The complete variable domain, with remaining parts taken from reference TRBV7-2 and TRBJ2-1, reads GAGVSQSPSNKVTEKGKDVELRCDPISGHTALYWYRQSLGQGLEFLIYFQGNSAPDKSGLPSDRFSAERTGGSVSTLTIQRTQQEDSAVYLCASSLRTSTPYNEQFFGPGTRLTVL.

This rearrangement joins TRBV18 to TRBJ1-1. CDR3 length: 18 amino acids. The germline CDR1 and CDR2 sequences are KGHSH and LQKENI. CDR3 sequence reads: CASSPPGSADRRNTEAFF.

The chain is built from TRBV24-1 and TRBJ2-1; the TCRdb D gene call, TRBD1, has no DNA to confirm it. The germline gives CDR1 KGHDR, CDR2 SFDVKD. The CDR3 contains 15 residues. The CDR3 region is CATSDPGQGYNEQFF.

This clonotype is classed as medium-sized by frequency. The chain recombines TRBV28 with TRBJ2-7; as DNA is missing, the TRBD2 call by TCRdb cannot be tested. The CDR3 is 17 amino acids. Germline lookup yields CDR1 MDHEN and CDR2 SYDVKM. The CDR3 region is CASSYLPGLGIPYEQYF. The variable domain in full, with the rest retrieved from reference TRBV28 and TRBJ2-7, is DVKVTQSSRYLVKRTGEKVFLECVQDMDHENMFWYRQDPGLGLRLIYFSYDVKMKEKGDIPEGYSVSREKKERFSLILESASTNQTSMYLCASSYLPGLGIPYEQYFGPGTRLTVT.

The chain carries TRBV28 and TRBJ2-3; TCRdb returns TRBD2, unconfirmable since there is no DNA. Germline assignment: CDR1 MDHEN and CDR2 SYDVKM. CDR3 size: 13 residues. The CDR3 loop is CASSAPGLAGGYF.